This TCR beta chain was captured by sequencing in a study of blood T cell repertoires in COVID-19 (dated by TCRdb to 2019 to 2021). Regarding the study in general: Samples covering the acute and convalescent phases of COVID-19 were provided by collaborators in the United States, Italy and Spain. The prospective study material was composed of cDNA or gDNA derived from T cells, B-cell-depleted T cells, or PBMCs. Subjects who had been exposed to COVID-19, were actively infected with it, or had recovered from it provided the deeply sampled blood TCRbeta repertoires that made up the dataset. A freely available public database, intended as a resource for researchers studying the immune response to SARS-CoV-2, is where the repertoires were released. Samples were obtained from the ongoing ImmuneRACE study (first 160 participants) and from about 1,300 subjects provided by 6 global collaborators. A de-identified subject ID, COVID-19 status, age in years and sex were almost always included in the sample metadata. Where available, HLA class I and class II types were obtained from metadata supplied by the sample provider rather than from assay-based typing. What the authors observed across the whole study: How much clinical and demographic metadata was included differed by source and by participant, and the metadata was provided uncurated.

The immunoSEQ Assay, a bias-controlled multiplex PCR, was used to amplify TCRbeta CDR3 regions from genomic DNA. The authors processed their data as follows. Within the assay, amplification of reference gene primers was used to estimate how many nucleated cells each sample contained. Sequence reads were collapsed and filtered to measure the absolute abundance of every unique TCRbeta CDR3 rearrangement. For each sample, productive Simpson clonality was calculated by taking the square root of Simpson's diversity index across productive rearrangements. Entries here come from immuneACCESS through TCRdb and include only in-frame sequences with V and J called. Some clones fail to appear in such tables; in the studies checked, an unresolved V gene covers under half of the shortfall, and the cause of the remainder is unknown. The D gene and trimming were derived from the DNA, and the V and J assignments and clone size from that table. For this sample the table gives about 200,000 clones, of which 87% were detected only once. 6.2% of the sample rests with the top ten.

The germline V end is reduced by 5 bases and the J end by 0 bases; junction bases left unmatched: 1. The CDR3 spans 15 residues, from the cysteine through the phenylalanine. Only CDR3 DNA remains: 45 bases, in frame from the first base. CDR1 is given as SEHNR and CDR2 as FQNEAQ, both from the germline V gene (reference sequence). A note on this clone: The specificity of this receptor is unknown. Base qualities were left out, and no much larger clone turns up one base away. Other DNA sequences in the same sample also yield this CDR3.

Samples from volunteer blood donors who had recovered from COVID-19 were contributed by a second Seattle source. Whole blood was collected in K2EDTA tubes by collaborating institutions according to the institutions' own protocols. Collaborator samples were shipped for TCRbeta analysis as frozen whole blood, isolated PBMCs, or DNA extracted from either sample type. This receptor chain uses TRBV7-9 and TRBJ2-6, with TRBD1 matching 7 junction bases. This TCR came from a man in his fifties or sixties who had recovered from COVID-19. The sample comprised peripheral blood. The CDR3 protein sequence reads: CASSPGGSGANVLTF. The DNA is as follows: TGTGCCAGCAGCCCAGGGGGCTCTGGGGCCAACGTCCTGACTTTC.